This T cell receptor beta chain was recorded in a study of OX40 agonist ivuxolimab in advanced cancers. Findings of the study overall: The authors did not determine the antigen specificity of the expanded peripheral T cells. Both CD4+ and CD8+ T cell populations in blood had undergone clonal expansion by week 6 at 0.1 to 3.0 mg/kg.

Of note for this clone: What it recognizes is unknown.

The germline CDR1 and CDR2 sequences are MNHEY and SVGAGI. The CDR3 runs to 15 residues. The V end lost 9 bases, the J end lost 0 bases, and 18 bases lay between the germline ends. Sequencing was performed with immunoSEQ multiplex PCR; in TCRdb, only in-frame clones are kept and a portion is missing. In the table there are fewer than 90,000 clones, around 90% of which are singletons. The sequence came from an adult with an advanced solid tumor such as melanoma, head and neck, liver or kidney cancer. This specimen was CD4+ or CD8+ T cells sorted from blood, taken in a trial of the OX40 agonist ivuxolimab. The chain combines TRBV6-5 with TRBJ2-7, with D perhaps TRBD1 (5 bases). CDR3 DNA: TGTGCCAGTCTCCACTGGGGCAGGAGCTCCTACGAGCAGTACTTC. This translates into CASLHWGRSSYEQYF.